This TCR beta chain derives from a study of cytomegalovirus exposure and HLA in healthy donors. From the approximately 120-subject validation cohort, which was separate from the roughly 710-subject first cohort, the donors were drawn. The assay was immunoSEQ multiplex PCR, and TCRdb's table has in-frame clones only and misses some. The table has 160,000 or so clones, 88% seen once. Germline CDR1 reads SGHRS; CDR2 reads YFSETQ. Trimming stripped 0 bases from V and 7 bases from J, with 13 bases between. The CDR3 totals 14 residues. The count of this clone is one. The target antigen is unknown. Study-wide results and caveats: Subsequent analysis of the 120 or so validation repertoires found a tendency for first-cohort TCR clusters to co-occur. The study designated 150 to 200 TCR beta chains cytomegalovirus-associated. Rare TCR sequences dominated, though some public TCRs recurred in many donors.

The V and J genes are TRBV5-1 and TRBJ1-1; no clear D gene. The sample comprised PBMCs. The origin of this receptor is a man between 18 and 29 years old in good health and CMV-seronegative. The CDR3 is CASSLDRGYGEAFF. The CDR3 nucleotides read TGCGCCAGCAGCTTGGATCGGGGTTATGGTGAAGCTTTCTTT.